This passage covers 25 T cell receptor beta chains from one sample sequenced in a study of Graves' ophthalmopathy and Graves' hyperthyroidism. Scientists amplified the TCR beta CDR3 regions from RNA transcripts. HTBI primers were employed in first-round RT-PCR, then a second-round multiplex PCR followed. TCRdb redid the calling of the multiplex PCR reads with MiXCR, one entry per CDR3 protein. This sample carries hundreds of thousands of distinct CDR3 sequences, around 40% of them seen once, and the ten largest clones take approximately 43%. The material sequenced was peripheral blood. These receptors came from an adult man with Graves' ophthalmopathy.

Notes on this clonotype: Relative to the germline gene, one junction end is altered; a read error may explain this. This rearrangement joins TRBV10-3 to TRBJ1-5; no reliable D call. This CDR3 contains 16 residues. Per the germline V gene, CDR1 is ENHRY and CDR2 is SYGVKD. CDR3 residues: CASSEYFGGVEQPQHF. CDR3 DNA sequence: TGTGCCAGCAGTGAATACTTCGGCGGGGTTGAACAGCCCCAGCATTTT.

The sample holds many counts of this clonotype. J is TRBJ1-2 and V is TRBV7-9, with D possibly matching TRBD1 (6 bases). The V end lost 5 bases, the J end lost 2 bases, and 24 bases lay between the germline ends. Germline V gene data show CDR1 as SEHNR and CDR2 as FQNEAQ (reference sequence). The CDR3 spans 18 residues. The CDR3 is CASSQYDSRDTSNYGYTF. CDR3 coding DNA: TGTGCCAGCAGCCAATACGATTCGAGGGACACCTCCAACTATGGCTACACCTTC.

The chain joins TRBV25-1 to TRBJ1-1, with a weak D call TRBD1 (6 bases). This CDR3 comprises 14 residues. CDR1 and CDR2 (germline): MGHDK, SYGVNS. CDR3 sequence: CARATEGEYTEAFF. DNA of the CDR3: TGTGCTAGGGCGACAGAGGGGGAATACACTGAAGCTTTCTTT.

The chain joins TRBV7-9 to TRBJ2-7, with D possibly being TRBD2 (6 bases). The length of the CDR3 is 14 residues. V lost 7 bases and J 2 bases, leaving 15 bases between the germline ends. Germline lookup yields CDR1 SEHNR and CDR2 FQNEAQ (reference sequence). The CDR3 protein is CASTPAGSPYEQYF. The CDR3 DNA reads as TGTGCCAGCACCCCCGCCGGGAGTCCCTACGAGCAGTACTTC.

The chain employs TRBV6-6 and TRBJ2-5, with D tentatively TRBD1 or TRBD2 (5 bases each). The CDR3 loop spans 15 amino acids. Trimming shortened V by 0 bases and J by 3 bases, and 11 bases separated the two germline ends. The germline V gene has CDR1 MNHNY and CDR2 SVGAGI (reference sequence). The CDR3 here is CASSYSTRGEETQYF. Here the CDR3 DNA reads TGTGCCAGCAGTTACTCGACACGAGGGGAAGAGACCCAGTACTTC.

DNA for the CDR3: TGTGCCAGCAGCTTCTTTAATGTAGGACTGGGCGGCTACACCTTC. Its translation is CASSFFNVGLGGYTF. V is TRBV7-9 and J is TRBJ1-2; D gene ambiguous. The CDR3 has 15 residues. CDR1 SEHNR and CDR2 FQNEAQ come from the germline V gene (reference sequence). Trimming took 3 bases from V and 8 from J, leaving 19 bases between them.

The chain's CDR3 is CASSRTGNTYEQYF. CDR3 in DNA: TGTGCCAGCAGCCGCACAGGGAATACCTACGAGCAGTACTTC. V is TRBV5-6 and J is TRBJ2-7; TRBD1 might be the D (6 bases). The germline V and J ends were trimmed by 4 bases and 2 bases, with 13 bases remaining between them. CDR1 is SGHDT and CDR2 is YYEEEE in the germline V gene. The CDR3 is made up of 14 amino acids.

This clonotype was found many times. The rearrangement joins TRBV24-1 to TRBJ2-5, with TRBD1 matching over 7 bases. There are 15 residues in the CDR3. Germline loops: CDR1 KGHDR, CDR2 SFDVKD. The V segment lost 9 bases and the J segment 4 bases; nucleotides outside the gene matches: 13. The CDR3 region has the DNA TGTGCCACCGCAACAACAGACAGGGTTGGAGAGACCCAGTACTTC. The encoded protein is CATATTDRVGETQYF.

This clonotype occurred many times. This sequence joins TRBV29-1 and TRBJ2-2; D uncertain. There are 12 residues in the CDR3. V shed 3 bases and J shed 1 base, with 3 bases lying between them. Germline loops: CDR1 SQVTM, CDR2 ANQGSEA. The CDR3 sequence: CSVERNTGELFF. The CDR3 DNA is TGCAGCGTTGAGCGGAACACCGGGGAGCTGTTTTTT.

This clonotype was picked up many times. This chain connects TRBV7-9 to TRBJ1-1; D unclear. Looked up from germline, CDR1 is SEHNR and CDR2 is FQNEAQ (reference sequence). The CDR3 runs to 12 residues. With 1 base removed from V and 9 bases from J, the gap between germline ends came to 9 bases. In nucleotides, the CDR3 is TGTGCCAGCAGCTTAGTTCGAGTACAAGCTTTCTTT. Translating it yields CASSLVRVQAFF.

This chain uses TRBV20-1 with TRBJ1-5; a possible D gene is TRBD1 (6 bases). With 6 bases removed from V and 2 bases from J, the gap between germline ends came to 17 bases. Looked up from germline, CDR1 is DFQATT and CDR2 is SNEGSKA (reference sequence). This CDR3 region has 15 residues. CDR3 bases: TGCAGTGCCGACGCAGGGGCGGTTGGCAATCAGCCCCAGCATTTT. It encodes CSADAGAVGNQPQHF.

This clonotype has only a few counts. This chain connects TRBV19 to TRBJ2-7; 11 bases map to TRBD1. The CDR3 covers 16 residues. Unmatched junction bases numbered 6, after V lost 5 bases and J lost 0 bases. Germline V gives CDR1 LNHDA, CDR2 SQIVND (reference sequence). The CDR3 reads CASSQPGTGGSYEQYF. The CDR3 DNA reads TGTGCCAGTAGTCAACCCGGGACAGGGGGCTCCTACGAGCAGTACTTC.

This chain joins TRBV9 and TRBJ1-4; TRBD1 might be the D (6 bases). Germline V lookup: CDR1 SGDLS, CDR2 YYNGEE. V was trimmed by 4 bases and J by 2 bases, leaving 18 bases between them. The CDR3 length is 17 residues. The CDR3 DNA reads TGTGCCAGCAGCATCGGGGGCGGACGTCTCACTAATGAAAAACTGTTTTTT. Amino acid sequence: CASSIGGGRLTNEKLFF.

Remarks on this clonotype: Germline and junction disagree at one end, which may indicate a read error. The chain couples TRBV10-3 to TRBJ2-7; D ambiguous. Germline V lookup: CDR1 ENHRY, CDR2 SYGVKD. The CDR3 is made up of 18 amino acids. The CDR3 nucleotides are TGTGCCAGCAGTTTATCCCCCCCGGCAGGTGACTGGGTCTACGAGCAGTACTTC. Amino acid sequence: CASSLSPPAGDWVYEQYF.

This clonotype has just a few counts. The CDR3 spells CSAIGDSGKETQYF. DNA of the CDR3: TGCAGTGCCATAGGGGATAGCGGTAAAGAGACCCAGTACTTC. The chain combines TRBV20-1 with TRBJ2-5, with a tentative D call TRBD2 (6 bases). With 6 bases removed from V and 3 bases from J, the gap between germline ends came to 17 bases. The CDR3 is 14 residues long. From germline, CDR1 is DFQATT and CDR2 SNEGSKA (reference sequence).

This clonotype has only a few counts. CDR3 residues: CASSEGGLSYEQYF. As DNA, the CDR3 is TGTGCCAGCAGTGAAGGGGGACTATCCTACGAGCAGTACTTC. The chain couples TRBV25-1 to TRBJ2-7, with TRBD2 identical over 7 bases. J was trimmed by 1 base and V by 2 bases; bases with no gene match: 2. Germline CDR1 reads MGHDK; CDR2 reads SYGVNS. The CDR3 covers 14 residues.

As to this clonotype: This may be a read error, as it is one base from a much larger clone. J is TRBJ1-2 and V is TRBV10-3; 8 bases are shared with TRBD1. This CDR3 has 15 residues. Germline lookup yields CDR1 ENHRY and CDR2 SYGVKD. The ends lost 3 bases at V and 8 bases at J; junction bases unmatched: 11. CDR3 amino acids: CAISETQGTGEGYTF. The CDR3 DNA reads TGTGCCATCAGTGAAACCCAGGGGACAGGCGAGGGCTACACCTTC.

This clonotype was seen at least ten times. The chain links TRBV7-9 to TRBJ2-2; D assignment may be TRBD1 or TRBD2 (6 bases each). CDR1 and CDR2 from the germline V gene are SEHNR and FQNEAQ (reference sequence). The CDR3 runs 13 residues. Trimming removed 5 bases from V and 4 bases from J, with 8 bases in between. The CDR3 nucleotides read TGTGCCAGCAGCAAGGGGGGCACCGGGGAGCTGTTTTTT. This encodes CASSKGGTGELFF.

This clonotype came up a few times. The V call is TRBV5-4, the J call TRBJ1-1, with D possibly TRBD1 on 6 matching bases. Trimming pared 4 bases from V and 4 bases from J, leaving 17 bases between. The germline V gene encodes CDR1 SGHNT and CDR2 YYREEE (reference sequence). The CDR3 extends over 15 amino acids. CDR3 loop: CASSGRGRGSTEAFF. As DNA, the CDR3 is TGTGCCAGCAGCGGCAGGGGTCGGGGGAGCACTGAAGCTTTCTTT.

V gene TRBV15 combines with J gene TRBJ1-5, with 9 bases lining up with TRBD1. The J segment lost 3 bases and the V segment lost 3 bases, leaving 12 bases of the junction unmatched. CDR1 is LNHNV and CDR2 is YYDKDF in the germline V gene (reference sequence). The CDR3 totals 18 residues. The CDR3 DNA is TGTGCCACCAGCAGTGCTAGGTGGACAGGGGACTCCAATCAGCCCCAGCATTTT. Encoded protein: CATSSARWTGDSNQPQHF.

For the CDR3, the DNA is TGTGCCAGCAGCCCTTGTGGGGTCCTAAATAATTCACCCCTCCACTTT. This encodes CASSPCGVLNNSPLHF. This chain links TRBV7-9 with TRBJ1-6; unclear D gene. V lost 5 bases to trimming and J lost 5 bases, with 16 bases between them. The CDR3 is 16 amino acids. CDR1 is SEHNR, CDR2 FQNEAQ, per germline (reference sequence).

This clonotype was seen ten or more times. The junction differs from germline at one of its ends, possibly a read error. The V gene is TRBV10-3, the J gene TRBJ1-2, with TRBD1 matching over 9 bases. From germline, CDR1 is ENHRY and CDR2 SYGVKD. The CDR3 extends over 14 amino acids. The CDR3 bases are TGTGCCATCAATGAGGACAGGGGAAACTATGGCTACACCTTC. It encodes CAINEDRGNYGYTF.

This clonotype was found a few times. The CDR3 here is CASSEYWGEQYF. In DNA form, the CDR3 reads TGTGCCAGCAGTGAATATTGGGGCGAGCAGTACTTC. This rearrangement joins TRBV6-5 to TRBJ2-7; D unresolved. This CDR3 contains 12 residues. Trimming removed 5 bases at V and 6 bases at J, with 11 bases between. Germline CDR1 reads MNHEY; CDR2 reads SVGAGI.

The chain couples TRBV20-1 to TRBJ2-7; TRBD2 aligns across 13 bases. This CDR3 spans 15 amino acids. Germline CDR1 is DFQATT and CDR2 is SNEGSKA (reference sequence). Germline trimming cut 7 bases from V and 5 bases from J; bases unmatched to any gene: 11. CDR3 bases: TGCAGTGTGCCGAGACCGGGACTAGCGGGAAACGAGCAGTACTTC. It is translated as CSVPRPGLAGNEQYF.

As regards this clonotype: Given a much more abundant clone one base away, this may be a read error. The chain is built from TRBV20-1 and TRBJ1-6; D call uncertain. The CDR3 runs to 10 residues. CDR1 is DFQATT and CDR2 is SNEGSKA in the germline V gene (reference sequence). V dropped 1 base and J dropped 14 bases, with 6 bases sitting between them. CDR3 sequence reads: CSARGGALHF. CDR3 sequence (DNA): TGCAGTGCTAGAGGTGGTGCCCTCCACTTT.